A single sample gave rise to the 19 T cell receptor beta chains below, sequenced in a study of monozygotic twins with inflammatory bowel disease. TCRdb re-called the 5' RACE reads; every CDR3 protein appears as one record, without DNA. The sample holds about 300,000 distinct CDR3 sequences. Sequencing was carried out using blood. The source is a human donor with ulcerative colitis or Crohn's disease, or a healthy co-twin of an affected twin (not recorded which).

The chain employs TRBV6-2 or TRBV6-3 and TRBJ2-6. Germline CDR1 is MNHEY and CDR2 is SVGEGT. The CDR3 runs to 16 residues. This CDR3 reads CASSNGRLSGANVLTF.

This chain links TRBV12-3 or TRBV12-4 with TRBJ2-1; TCRdb outputs TRBD2, but without DNA this stays unchecked. CDR3 length equals 18 residues. The CDR3 sequence: CASSSPTSGIRRLNEQFF.

V gene TRBV5-1 combines with J gene TRBJ2-2; TCRdb returns TRBD1, unconfirmable since there is no DNA. This CDR3 has 15 residues. The germline gives CDR1 SGHRS, CDR2 YFSETQ. This CDR3 reads CASSLAQGLTGELFF. The full variable domain, with the rest looked up from reference TRBV5-1 and TRBJ2-2, is KAGVTQTPRYLIKTRGQQVTLSCSPISGHRSVSWYQQTPGQGLQFLFEYFSETQRNKGNFPGRFSGRQFSNSRSEMNVSTLELGDSALYLCASSLAQGLTGELFFGEGSRLTVL.

Here the CDR3 reads CASTLRGHEQYF. The chain is built from TRBV7-9 and TRBJ2-7; TCRdb proposes TRBD1, but this gene call is untestable without DNA. CDR1 SEHNR and CDR2 FQNEAQ come from the germline V gene (reference sequence). The CDR3 consists of 12 residues.

The CDR3 spells CASGRGGDYNEQFF. V usage is TRBV12-3 or TRBV12-4 and J usage is TRBJ2-1; TCRdb calls TRBD2, which cannot be checked without DNA. CDR3 length equals 14 residues.

This chain links TRBV27 with TRBJ1-6; the D call of TRBD1 rests on TCRdb alone, since no DNA is present to check it. Germline-derived CDR1 and CDR2 are MNHEY and SMNVEV (reference sequence). There are 18 residues in the CDR3. The CDR3 loop reads CASSLYGTGFSYNSPLHF.

The gene calls are TRBV7-2 and TRBJ2-3; TCRdb calls TRBD2, which cannot be checked without DNA. The germline V gene has CDR1 SGHTA and CDR2 FQGNSA. The length of the CDR3 is 15 residues. CDR3 sequence: CASSSQVGPTDTQYF.

The V and J genes are TRBV7-3 and TRBJ2-1; the TCRdb call, TRBD1, lacks DNA for checking. The CDR3 has 17 amino acids. Germline V gives CDR1 SGHTA, CDR2 FQGTGA. The CDR3 protein is CASSPLPRTGGWNEQFF. The full variable domain, with the rest looked up from reference TRBV7-3 and TRBJ2-1, is GAGVSQTPSNKVTEKGKYVELRCDPISGHTALYWYRQSLGQGPEFLIYFQGTGAADDSGLPNDRFFAVRPEGSVSTLKIQRTERGDSAVYLCASSPLPRTGGWNEQFFGPGTRLTVL.

The chain has TRBV6-5 and TRBJ2-2; with no DNA, the TCRdb D assignment of TRBD1 cannot be verified. The CDR3 has 16 residues. The germline gives CDR1 MNHEY, CDR2 SVGAGI. The CDR3 protein is CASSYLFRGRTGELFF.

The V and J genes are TRBV7-2 and TRBJ2-7; the TCRdb D gene call, TRBD2, has no DNA to confirm it. CDR3 length equals 11 residues. The germline V gene has CDR1 SGHTA and CDR2 FQGNSA. The CDR3 is CASSPANEQYF.

This sequence joins TRBV12-3 or TRBV12-4 and TRBJ2-5; TCRdb picks TRBD1, but there is no DNA to check that call. CDR3 size: 18 residues. The chain's CDR3 is CASSPRLGSGVEQETQYF.

The V and J genes are TRBV5-1 and TRBJ2-7; the D call from TCRdb, TRBD1, cannot be confirmed without DNA. In germline, CDR1 is SGHRS, CDR2 YFSETQ. The CDR3 spans 14 residues. This chain's CDR3 is CASSLDNRVGEQYF.

V and J are TRBV5-4 and TRBJ2-3. This CDR3 is 15 amino acids long. The germline CDR1 and CDR2 sequences are SGHNT and YYREEE (reference sequence). The CDR3 sequence: CASSLGWQGADTQYF.

V and J are TRBV7-8 and TRBJ1-5; TCRdb's assignment of TRBD1 cannot be checked, as there is no DNA. The V gene's germline CDR1 is SGHVS and CDR2 FQNEAQ. The CDR3 totals 15 residues. The CDR3 loop reads CASSLDWGRNQPQHF.

The J gene is TRBJ1-2, the V gene TRBV7-2; TCRdb's D gene call, TRBD1, goes unchecked for lack of DNA. Germline CDR1 reads SGHTA; CDR2 reads FQGNSA. CDR3 length: 14 amino acids. This CDR3 is CASSLDRDGYGYTF.

The CDR3 sequence is CASSSDRGRTDTQYF. The V and J genes are TRBV7-2 and TRBJ2-3; as DNA is missing, the TRBD1 call by TCRdb cannot be tested. Germline lookup yields CDR1 SGHTA and CDR2 FQGNSA. This CDR3 has 15 amino acids.

This sequence joins TRBV12-3 or TRBV12-4 and TRBJ2-6. This CDR3 comprises 16 residues. The CDR3 spells CASSLYASSGANVLTF.

The chain employs TRBV7-6 and TRBJ2-5; TCRdb lists TRBD1, though no DNA is available to test this call. This CDR3 contains 15 residues. CDR1 SGHVS and CDR2 FNYEAQ come from the germline V gene. The CDR3 loop is CASSHRDRHKETQYF.

The chain carries TRBV12-3 or TRBV12-4 and TRBJ2-5; TCRdb outputs TRBD2, but without DNA this stays unchecked. This CDR3 is built from 16 residues. CDR3 residues: CASSLIAGDVSETQYF.